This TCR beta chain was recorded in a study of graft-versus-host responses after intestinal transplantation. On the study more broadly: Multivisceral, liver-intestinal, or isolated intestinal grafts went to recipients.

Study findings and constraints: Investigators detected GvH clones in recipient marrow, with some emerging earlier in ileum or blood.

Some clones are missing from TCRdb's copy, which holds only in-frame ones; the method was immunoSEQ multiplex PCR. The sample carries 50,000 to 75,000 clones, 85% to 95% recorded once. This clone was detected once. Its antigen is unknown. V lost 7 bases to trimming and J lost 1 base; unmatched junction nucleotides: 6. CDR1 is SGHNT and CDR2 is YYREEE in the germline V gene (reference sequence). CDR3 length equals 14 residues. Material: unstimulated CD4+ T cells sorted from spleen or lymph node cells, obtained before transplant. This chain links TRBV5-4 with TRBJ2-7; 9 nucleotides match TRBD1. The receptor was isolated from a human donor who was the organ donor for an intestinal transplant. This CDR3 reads CASWRTGDSYEQYF. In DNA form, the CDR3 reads TGTGCCAGCTGGCGGACAGGGGATTCCTACGAGCAGTACTTC. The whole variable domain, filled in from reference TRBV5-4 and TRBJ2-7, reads ETGVTQSPTHLIKTRGQQVTLRCSSQSGHNTVSWYQQALGQGPQFIFQYYREEENGRGNFPPRFSGLQFPNYSSELNVNALELDDSALYLCASWRTGDSYEQYFGPGTRLTVT.